Shown below are 19 T cell receptor beta chains from a single sample sequenced in a study of shared T cell receptors in the human thymus. The method was immunoSEQ multiplex PCR; TCRdb's version includes in-frame clones alone and lacks a portion of them. The table includes hundreds of thousands of clones, 87% detected once. The same data also went into a second study, on human thymus T cells.

The material sequenced was thymocytes. The origin of the receptors is a boy younger than two with a congenital heart defect.

The chain links TRBV5-1 to TRBJ2-3, with D possibly being TRBD1 (6 bases). The CDR3 is 15 residues long. The V gene's germline CDR1 is SGHRS and CDR2 YFSETQ. Trimming removed 0 bases at V and 0 bases at J, with 8 bases between. The CDR3 bases are TGCGCCAGCAGCTTGGAGCAGGGGAGCACAGATACGCAGTATTTT. Translated: CASSLEQGSTDTQYF.

The chain couples TRBV15 to TRBJ1-2, with 7 bases that match TRBD1. Trimming at V came to 3 bases and at J to 4 bases, leaving 8 bases not matched to a gene. The CDR3 spans 15 residues. Germline CDR1 is LNHNV and CDR2 is YYDKDF (reference sequence). The CDR3 DNA sequence: TGTGCCACCAGCAGCAGGGGGAGCGGCCCCTATGGCTACACCTTC. Amino acids: CATSSRGSGPYGYTF.

V gene TRBV25-1 combines with J gene TRBJ1-2; perhaps TRBD1 as D (6 bases). CDR3 size: 15 residues. V was pared by 6 bases and J by 4 bases, with 18 bases between. Germline V CDR1 and CDR2: MGHDK, SYGVNS. CDR3 bases: TGTGCCAGCAGCGGGAGGCCGGGGGCAGGCTATGGCTACACCTTC. It translates to CASSGRPGAGYGYTF.

The chain couples TRBV20-1 to TRBJ1-2, with D perhaps TRBD1 (6 bases). Germline V gene sequence: CDR1 DFQATT, CDR2 SNEGSKA (reference sequence). Between the trimmed V and J ends, which lost 5 bases and 8 bases, there was a span of 6 bases. There are 9 residues in the CDR3. The CDR3 region has the DNA TGCAGTGCTCAGGGGGGCTACACCTTC. It encodes CSAQGGYTF.

A word on this clone: The sample holds other DNA sequences that translate to the same CDR3. V usage is TRBV15 and J usage is TRBJ1-6; a weak D match, TRBD1 (6 bases). Trimming stripped 2 bases from V and 7 bases from J, with 15 bases between. The V gene's germline CDR1 is LNHNV and CDR2 YYDKDF (reference sequence). This CDR3 region has 16 residues. The CDR3 spells CATSRPPGHSNSPLHF. DNA of the CDR3: TGTGCCACCAGCAGACCCCCGGGACATTCAAATTCACCCCTCCACTTT.

This clone was detected only once. The chain couples TRBV6-5 to TRBJ2-7, with 9 bases matching TRBD1. CDR3 length: 14 residues. Losses at the gene ends were 6 bases for V and 4 bases for J; bases not matched to a gene: 7. Germline assignment: CDR1 MNHEY and CDR2 SVGAGI. CDR3 DNA sequence: TGTGCCAGCAGACAGGACAGGGGAAAGTACGAGCAGTACTTC. Translation gives CASRQDRGKYEQYF.

The CDR3 DNA follows: TGTGCCAGCAATCGGGAAGGGGAGACCCAGTACTTC. Protein: CASNREGETQYF. V usage is TRBV2 and J usage is TRBJ2-5; a weak D match, TRBD2 (5 bases). This CDR3 has 12 amino acids. V lost 7 bases to trimming and J lost 5 bases, with 11 bases between them. Germline CDR1 and CDR2: SNHLY and FYNNEI. The variable domain in full, completed from reference TRBV2 and TRBJ2-5, reads EPEVTQTPSHQVTQMGQEVILRCVPISNHLYFYWYRQILGQKVEFLVSFYNNEISEKSEIFDDQFSVERPDGSNFTLKIRSTKLEDSAMYFCASNREGETQYFGPGTRLLVL.

This chain links TRBV11-2 with TRBJ2-6; TRBD1 might be the D (7 bases). V lost 4 bases and J 0 bases, leaving 19 bases between the germline ends. Germline V gene data show CDR1 as SGHAT and CDR2 as FQNNGV. The CDR3 covers 19 residues. The CDR3 DNA reads as TGTGCCAGCAGCTCCCGGGGGACAGATCCTTACTCTGGGGCCAACGTCCTGACTTTC. Translated: CASSSRGTDPYSGANVLTF.

This clone was recorded a few times. V is TRBV28 and J is TRBJ1-5, with TRBD1 identical over 8 bases. V trimming: 6 bases; J trimming: 5 bases; junction bases outside the gene matches: 6. Germline V lookup: CDR1 MDHEN, CDR2 SYDVKM. The CDR3 sequence is 14 residues long. CDR3: CASRLTGAYQPQHF. Written as DNA, the CDR3 is TGTGCCAGCAGACTGACAGGGGCCTATCAGCCCCAGCATTTT.

V gene TRBV28 combines with J gene TRBJ2-7, with 8 bases identical to TRBD2. Germline V gene sequence: CDR1 MDHEN, CDR2 SYDVKM. CDR3 size: 13 residues. With V trimmed by 8 bases and J by 6 bases, 9 bases remained unmatched. CDR3 nucleotide sequence: TGTGCCAGCCGAGGGCGGGGGGCGGTCGAGCAGTACTTC. Protein: CASRGRGAVEQYF.

This clone was recorded only once. Other DNA sequences in the sample encode the same CDR3. The chain combines TRBV19 with TRBJ1-1; 8 bases align to TRBD1. In germline, CDR1 is LNHDA, CDR2 SQIVND (reference sequence). The CDR3 is 14 residues long. Trimming at V came to 4 bases and at J to 1 base, leaving 2 bases not matched to a gene. CDR3 nucleotide sequence: TGTGCCAGTAGTACAACAGGGGGGAACACTGAAGCTTTCTTT. The encoded protein is CASSTTGGNTEAFF.

The V and J genes are TRBV11-2 and TRBJ2-5, with D maybe TRBD1 (5 bases). CDR3 length: 12 residues. V lost 6 bases to trimming and J lost 3 bases, with 8 bases between them. The V gene's germline CDR1 is SGHAT and CDR2 FQNNGV. CDR3 in amino acids: CASRGREETQYF. The CDR3 nucleotides are TGTGCCAGCAGAGGCAGGGAAGAGACCCAGTACTTC.

This clone came up once. At one end, the junction sequence differs from germline, possibly due to a read error. The identical CDR3 is also encoded by other nucleotide sequences in the sample. The chain links TRBV9 to TRBJ1-6; no clear D gene. This CDR3 is built from 17 residues. Germline CDR1 reads SGDLS; CDR2 reads YYNGEE. In DNA, the CDR3 is TGTGCCAGCAGCGTAGCCGACCGTCTCACTACCCATTCCCCCCTCCACTTT. Its translation is CASSVADRLTTHSPLHF.

The chain couples TRBV12-5 to TRBJ2-7; 8 bases match TRBD2. Trimming took 2 bases from V and 2 from J; bases not matched to a gene: 5. This CDR3 region has 15 residues. Per the germline V gene, CDR1 is LGHNT and CDR2 is FRNRAP. The CDR3 DNA follows: TGTGCTAGTGGTTTGAGTAGTAGCGGGACCTACGAGCAGTACTTC. This gives the protein CASGLSSSGTYEQYF.

CDR3 region: CASSQDGRKNTEAFF. The CDR3 coding sequence is TGCGCCAGCAGCCAAGATGGGAGGAAGAACACTGAAGCTTTCTTT. This sequence joins TRBV4-1 and TRBJ1-1; no definite D call. This CDR3 is built from 15 residues. Germline CDR1 reads MGHRA; CDR2 reads YSYEKL. The V end lost 0 bases, the J end lost 1 base, and 9 bases lay between the germline ends.

The chain is built from TRBV11-2 and TRBJ2-7; no firm D call. Germline V gives CDR1 SGHAT, CDR2 FQNNGV. This CDR3 spans 12 amino acids. V lost 5 bases, J lost 5 bases, and 10 bases lay in between. DNA of the CDR3: TGTGCCAGCAGCCCTACTGTGAACGAGCAGTACTTC. Its protein product is CASSPTVNEQYF.

The chain combines TRBV28 with TRBJ2-7; the D is unclear. The CDR3 length is 16 residues. V lost 1 base and J 1 base, leaving 14 bases between the germline ends. CDR1 MDHEN and CDR2 SYDVKM come from the germline V gene. CDR3 sequence (DNA): TGTGCCAGCAGTTTATTTGCGCAGGCAAGATCCTACGAGCAGTACTTC. It codes for CASSLFAQARSYEQYF.

This clone came up once. The chain combines TRBV7-2 with TRBJ1-2; maybe TRBD1 (5 bases). V shed 4 bases and J shed 6 bases, with 12 bases lying between them. This CDR3 contains 13 residues. Per the germline V gene, CDR1 is SGHTA and CDR2 is FQGNSA. The CDR3 loop is CASSSQGSHGYTF. CDR3 DNA sequence: TGTGCCAGCAGCTCGCAGGGTTCCCATGGCTACACCTTC.

This chain links TRBV11-2 with TRBJ2-2, with 8 bases that match TRBD2. The V segment lost 5 bases and the J segment 4 bases; nucleotides outside the gene matches: 15. Germline V gene sequence: CDR1 SGHAT, CDR2 FQNNGV. The CDR3 spans 18 residues. This CDR3 is CASSETPFNSGTTGELFF. The CDR3 bases are TGTGCCAGCAGCGAAACACCCTTTAATAGCGGGACCACCGGGGAGCTGTTTTTT.